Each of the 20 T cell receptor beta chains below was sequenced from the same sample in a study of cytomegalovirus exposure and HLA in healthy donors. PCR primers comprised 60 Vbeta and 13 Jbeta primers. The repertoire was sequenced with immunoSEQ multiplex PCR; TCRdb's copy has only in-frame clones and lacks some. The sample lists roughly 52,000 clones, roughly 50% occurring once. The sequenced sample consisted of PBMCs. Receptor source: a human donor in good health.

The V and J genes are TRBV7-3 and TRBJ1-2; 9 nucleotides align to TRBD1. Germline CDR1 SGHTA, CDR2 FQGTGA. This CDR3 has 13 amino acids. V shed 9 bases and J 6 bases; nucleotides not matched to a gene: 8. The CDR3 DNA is TGTGCCAGGACCACAGGGGGCCTGGATGGCTACACCTTC. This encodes CARTTGGLDGYTF. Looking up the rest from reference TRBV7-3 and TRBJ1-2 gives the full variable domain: GAGVSQTPSNKVTEKGKYVELRCDPISGHTALYWYRQSLGQGPEFLIYFQGTGAADDSGLPNDRFFAVRPEGSVSTLKIQRTERGDSAVYLCARTTGGLDGYTFGSGTRLTVV.

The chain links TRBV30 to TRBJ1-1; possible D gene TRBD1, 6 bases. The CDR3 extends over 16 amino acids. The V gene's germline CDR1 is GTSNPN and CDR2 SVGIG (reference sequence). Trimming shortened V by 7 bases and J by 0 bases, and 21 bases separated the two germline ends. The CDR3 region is CASPRDTLRMNTEAFF. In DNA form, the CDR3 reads TGTGCCTCCCCCCGGGACACCCTGAGGATGAACACTGAAGCTTTCTTT.

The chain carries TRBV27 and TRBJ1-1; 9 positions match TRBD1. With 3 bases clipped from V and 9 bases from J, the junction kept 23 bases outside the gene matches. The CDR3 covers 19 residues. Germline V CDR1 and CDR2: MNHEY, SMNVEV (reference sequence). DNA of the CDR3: TGTGCCAGCAGTTTGACCGCCGGGACAGGGTACAGCTTTAAGGGAAAAGCTTTCTTT. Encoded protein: CASSLTAGTGYSFKGKAFF.

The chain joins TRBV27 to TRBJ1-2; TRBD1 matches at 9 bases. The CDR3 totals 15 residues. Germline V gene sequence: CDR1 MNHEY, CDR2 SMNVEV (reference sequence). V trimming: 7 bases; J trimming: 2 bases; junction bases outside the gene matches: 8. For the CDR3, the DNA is TGTGCCAGCACCCACACAGGGGGCGGAAACTATGGCTACACCTTC. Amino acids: CASTHTGGGNYGYTF.

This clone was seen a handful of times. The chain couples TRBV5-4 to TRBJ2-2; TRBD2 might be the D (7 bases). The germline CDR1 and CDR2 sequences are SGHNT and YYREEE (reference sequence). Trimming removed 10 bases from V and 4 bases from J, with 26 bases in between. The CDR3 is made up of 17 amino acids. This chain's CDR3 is CAAKLGGGNPGTGELFF. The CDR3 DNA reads TGTGCCGCAAAGTTGGGAGGGGGAAACCCCGGCACCGGGGAGCTGTTTTTT.

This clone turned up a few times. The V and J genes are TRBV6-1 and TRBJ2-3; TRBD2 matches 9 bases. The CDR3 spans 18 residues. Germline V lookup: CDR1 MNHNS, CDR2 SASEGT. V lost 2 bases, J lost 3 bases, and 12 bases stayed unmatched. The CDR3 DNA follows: TGTGCCAGCAGTGAAAATCTCCTGGGGCGGGGGGGGACAGATACGCAGTATTTT. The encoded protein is CASSENLLGRGGTDTQYF.

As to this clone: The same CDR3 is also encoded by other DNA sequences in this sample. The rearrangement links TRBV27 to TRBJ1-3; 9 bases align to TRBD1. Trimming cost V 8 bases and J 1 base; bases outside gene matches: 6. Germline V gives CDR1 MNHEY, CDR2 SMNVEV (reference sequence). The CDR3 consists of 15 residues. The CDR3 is CASAWTGESGNTIYF. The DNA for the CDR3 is TGTGCCAGCGCCTGGACAGGGGAATCTGGAAACACCATATATTTT.

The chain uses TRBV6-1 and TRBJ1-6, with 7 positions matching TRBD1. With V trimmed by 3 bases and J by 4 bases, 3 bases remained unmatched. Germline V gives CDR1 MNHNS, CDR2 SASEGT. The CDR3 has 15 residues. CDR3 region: CASSEVGQYNSPLHF. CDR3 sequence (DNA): TGTGCCAGCAGTGAGGTGGGACAGTATAATTCACCCCTCCACTTT.

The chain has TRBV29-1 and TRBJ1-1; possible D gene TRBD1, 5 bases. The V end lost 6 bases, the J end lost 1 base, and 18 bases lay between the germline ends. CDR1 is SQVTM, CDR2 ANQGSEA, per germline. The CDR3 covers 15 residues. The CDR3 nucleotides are TGCAGCGTCTCGAGGACAACTGTAAAGAACACTGAAGCTTTCTTT. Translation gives CSVSRTTVKNTEAFF.

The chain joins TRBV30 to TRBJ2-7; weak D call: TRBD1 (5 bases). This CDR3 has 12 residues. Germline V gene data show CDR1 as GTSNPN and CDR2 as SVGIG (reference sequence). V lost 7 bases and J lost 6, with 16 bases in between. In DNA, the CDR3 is TGTGCCTTCCACAGGCTCTCCCTCGAGCAGTACTTC. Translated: CAFHRLSLEQYF.

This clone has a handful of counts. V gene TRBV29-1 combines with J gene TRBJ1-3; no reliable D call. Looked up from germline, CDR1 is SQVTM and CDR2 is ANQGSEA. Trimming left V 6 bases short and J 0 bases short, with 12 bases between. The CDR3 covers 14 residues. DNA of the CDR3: TGCAGCGTCGAGACACCGTACTCTGGAAACACCATATATTTT. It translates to CSVETPYSGNTIYF.

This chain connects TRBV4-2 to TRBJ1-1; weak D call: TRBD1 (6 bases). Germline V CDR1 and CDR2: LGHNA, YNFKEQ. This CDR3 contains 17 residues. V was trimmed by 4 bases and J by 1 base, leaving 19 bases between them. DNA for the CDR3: TGTGCCAGCAGCCGACTGGCGGGGGCAAACGGGAACACTGAAGCTTTCTTT. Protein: CASSRLAGANGNTEAFF.

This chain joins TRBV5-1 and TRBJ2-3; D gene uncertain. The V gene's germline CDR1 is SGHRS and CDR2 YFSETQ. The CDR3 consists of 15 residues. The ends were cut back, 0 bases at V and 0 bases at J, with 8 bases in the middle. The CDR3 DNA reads TGCGCCAGCAGCTTGGGGGCGTCTAGCACAGATACGCAGTATTTT. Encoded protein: CASSLGASSTDTQYF.

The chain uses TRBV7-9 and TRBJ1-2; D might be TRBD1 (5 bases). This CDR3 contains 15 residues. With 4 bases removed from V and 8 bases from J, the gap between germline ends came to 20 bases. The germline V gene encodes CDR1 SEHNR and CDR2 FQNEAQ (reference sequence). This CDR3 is CASSSADTRSQGYTF. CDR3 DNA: TGTGCCAGCAGCTCAGCGGACACCCGGAGTCAGGGCTACACCTTC.

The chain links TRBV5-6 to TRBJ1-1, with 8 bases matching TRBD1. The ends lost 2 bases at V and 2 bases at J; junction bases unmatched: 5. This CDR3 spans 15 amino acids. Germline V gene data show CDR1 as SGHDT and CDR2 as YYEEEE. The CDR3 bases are TGTGCCAGCAGCTTAGGGGACAGGCCAAACACTGAAGCTTTCTTT. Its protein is CASSLGDRPNTEAFF.

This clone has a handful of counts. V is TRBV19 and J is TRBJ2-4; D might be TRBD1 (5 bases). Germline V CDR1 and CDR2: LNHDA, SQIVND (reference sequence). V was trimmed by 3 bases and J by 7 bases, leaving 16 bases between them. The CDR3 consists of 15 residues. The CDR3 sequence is CASSIVAGQVNIQYF. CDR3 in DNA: TGTGCCAGTAGTATTGTTGCAGGGCAGGTGAACATTCAGTACTTC.

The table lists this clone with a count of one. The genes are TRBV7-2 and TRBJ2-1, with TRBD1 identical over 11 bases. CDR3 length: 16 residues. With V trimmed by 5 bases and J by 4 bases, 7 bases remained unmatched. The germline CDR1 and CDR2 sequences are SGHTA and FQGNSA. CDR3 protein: CASSVGQGARYNEQFF. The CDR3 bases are TGTGCCAGCAGCGTTGGACAGGGGGCTAGGTACAATGAGCAGTTCTTC.

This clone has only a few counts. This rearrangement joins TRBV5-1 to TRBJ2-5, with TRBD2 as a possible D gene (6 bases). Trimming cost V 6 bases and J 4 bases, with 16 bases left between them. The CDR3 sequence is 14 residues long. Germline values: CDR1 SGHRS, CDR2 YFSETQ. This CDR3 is CASTAARGGETQYF. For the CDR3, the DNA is TGCGCCAGCACTGCCGCGCGGGGAGGAGAGACCCAGTACTTC. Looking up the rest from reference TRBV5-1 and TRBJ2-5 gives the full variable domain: KAGVTQTPRYLIKTRGQQVTLSCSPISGHRSVSWYQQTPGQGLQFLFEYFSETQRNKGNFPGRFSGRQFSNSRSEMNVSTLELGDSALYLCASTAARGGETQYFGPGTRLLVL.

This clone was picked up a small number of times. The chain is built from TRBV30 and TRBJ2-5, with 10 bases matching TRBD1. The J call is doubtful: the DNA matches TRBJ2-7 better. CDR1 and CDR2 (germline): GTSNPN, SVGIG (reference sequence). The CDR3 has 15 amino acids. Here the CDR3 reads CAWTALRDRGYEQYF. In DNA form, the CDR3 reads TGTGCCTGGACCGCACTCCGGGACAGGGGTTACGAGCAGTACTTC.

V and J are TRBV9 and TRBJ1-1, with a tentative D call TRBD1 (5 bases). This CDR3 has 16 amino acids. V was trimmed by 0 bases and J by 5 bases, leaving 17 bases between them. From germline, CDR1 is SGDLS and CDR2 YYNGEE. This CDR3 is CASSVDSGGIGTEAFF. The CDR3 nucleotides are TGTGCCAGCAGCGTAGATTCTGGGGGGATAGGGACTGAAGCTTTCTTT.